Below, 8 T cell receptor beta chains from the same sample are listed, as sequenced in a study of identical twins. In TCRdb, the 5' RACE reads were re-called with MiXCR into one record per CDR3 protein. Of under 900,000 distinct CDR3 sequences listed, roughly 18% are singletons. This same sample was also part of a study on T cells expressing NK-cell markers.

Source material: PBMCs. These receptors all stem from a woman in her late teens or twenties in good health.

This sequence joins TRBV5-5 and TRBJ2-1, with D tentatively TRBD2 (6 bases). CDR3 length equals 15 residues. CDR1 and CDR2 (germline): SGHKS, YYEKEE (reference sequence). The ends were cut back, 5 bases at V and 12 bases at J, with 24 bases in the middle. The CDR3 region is CASRRQGLLPFGQFF. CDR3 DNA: TGTGCCAGCAGGCGCCAGGGACTTCTCCCGTTCGGGCAGTTCTTC. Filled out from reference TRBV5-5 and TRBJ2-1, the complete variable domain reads DAGVTQSPTHLIKTRGQQVTLRCSPISGHKSVSWYQQVLGQGPQFIFQYYEKEERGRGNFPDRFSARQFPNYSSELNVNALLLGDSALYLCASRRQGLLPFGQFFGPGTRLTVL.

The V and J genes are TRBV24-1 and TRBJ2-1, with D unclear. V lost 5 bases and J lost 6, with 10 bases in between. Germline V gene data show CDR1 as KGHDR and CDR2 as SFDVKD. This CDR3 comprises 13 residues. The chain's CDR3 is CATSALTANEQFF. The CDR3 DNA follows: TGTGCCACCAGTGCCCTGACGGCCAATGAGCAGTTCTTC.

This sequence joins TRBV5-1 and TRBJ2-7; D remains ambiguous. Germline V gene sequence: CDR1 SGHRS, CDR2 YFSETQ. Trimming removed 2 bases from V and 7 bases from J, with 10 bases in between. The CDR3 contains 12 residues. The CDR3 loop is CASSFISGEQYF. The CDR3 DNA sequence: TGCGCCAGCAGCTTTATCTCTGGGGAGCAGTACTTC.

CDR3 nucleotides: TGTGCCAGCAGTAAACTAGACAGGTTCCAAGAGACCCAGTACTTC. Protein sequence: CASSKLDRFQETQYF. J is TRBJ2-5 and V is TRBV7-2, with D possibly TRBD1 on 6 matching bases. The germline V gene encodes CDR1 SGHTA and CDR2 FQGNSA. This CDR3 region has 15 residues. V shed 6 bases and J shed 1 base, with 15 bases lying between them.

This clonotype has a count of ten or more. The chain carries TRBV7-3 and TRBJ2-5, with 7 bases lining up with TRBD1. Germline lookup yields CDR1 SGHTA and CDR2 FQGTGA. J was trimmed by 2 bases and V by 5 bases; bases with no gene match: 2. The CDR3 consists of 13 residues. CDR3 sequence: CASSRGQQETQYF. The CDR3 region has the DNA TGTGCCAGCAGCCGGGGACAGCAAGAGACCCAGTACTTC.

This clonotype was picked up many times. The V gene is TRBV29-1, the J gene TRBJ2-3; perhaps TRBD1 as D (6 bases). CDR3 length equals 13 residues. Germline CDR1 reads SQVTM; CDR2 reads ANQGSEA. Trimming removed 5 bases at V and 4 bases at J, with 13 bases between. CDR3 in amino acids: CSVSGTIADTQYF. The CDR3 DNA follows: TGCAGCGTTTCAGGGACAATTGCAGATACGCAGTATTTT.

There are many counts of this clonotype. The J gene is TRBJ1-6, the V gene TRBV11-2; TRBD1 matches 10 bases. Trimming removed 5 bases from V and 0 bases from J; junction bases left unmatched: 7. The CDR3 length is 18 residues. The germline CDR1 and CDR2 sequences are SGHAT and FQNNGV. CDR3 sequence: CASSPRTGGSSYNSPLHF. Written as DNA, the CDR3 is TGTGCCAGCAGCCCCAGGACAGGGGGAAGCTCCTATAATTCACCCCTCCACTTT.

The CDR3 nucleotides read TGTGCCAGCAGTTTTTGGACAGGGAAAACTGAAGCTTTCTTT. Translating it yields CASSFWTGKTEAFF. The rearrangement links TRBV12-3 or TRBV12-4 to TRBJ1-1, with 8 bases matching TRBD1. This CDR3 region has 14 residues. Trimming took 3 bases from V and 5 from J; bases not matched to a gene: 5.